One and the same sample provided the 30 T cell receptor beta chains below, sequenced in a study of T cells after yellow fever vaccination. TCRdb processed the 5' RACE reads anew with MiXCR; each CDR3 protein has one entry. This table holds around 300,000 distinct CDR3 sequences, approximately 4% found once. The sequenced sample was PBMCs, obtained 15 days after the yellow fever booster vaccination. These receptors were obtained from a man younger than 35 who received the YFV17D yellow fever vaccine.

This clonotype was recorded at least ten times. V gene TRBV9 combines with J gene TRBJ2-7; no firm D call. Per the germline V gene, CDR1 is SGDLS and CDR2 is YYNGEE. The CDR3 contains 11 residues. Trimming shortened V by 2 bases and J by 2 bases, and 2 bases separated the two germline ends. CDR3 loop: CASSVPYEQYV. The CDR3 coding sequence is TGTGCCAGCAGCGTTCCCTACGAGCAGTACGTC.

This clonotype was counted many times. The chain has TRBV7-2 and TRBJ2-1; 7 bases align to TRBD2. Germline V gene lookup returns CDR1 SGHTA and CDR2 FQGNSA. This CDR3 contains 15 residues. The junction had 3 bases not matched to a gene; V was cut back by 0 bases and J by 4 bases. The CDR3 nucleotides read TGTGCCAGCAGCTTAGCCGGGGGGACTTACAATGAGCAGTTCTTC. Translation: CASSLAGGTYNEQFF.

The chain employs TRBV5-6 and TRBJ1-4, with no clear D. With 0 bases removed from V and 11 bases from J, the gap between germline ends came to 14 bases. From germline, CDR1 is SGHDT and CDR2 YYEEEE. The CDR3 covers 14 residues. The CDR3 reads CASSLDGSAKKLFF. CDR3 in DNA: TGTGCCAGCAGCTTGGATGGGTCGGCGAAGAAACTGTTTTTT.

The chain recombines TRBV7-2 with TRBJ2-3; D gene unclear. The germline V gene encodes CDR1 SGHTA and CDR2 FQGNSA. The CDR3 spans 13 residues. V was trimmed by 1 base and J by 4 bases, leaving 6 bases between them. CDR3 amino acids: CASSLVAPDTQYF. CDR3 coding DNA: TGTGCCAGCAGCTTAGTGGCCCCAGATACGCAGTATTTT.

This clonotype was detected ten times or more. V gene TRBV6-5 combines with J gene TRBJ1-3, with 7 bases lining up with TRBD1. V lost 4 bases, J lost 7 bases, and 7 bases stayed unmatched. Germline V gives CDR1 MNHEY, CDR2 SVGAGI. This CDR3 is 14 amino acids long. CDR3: CASSSAGGRNTIYF. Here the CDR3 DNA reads TGTGCCAGCAGTTCCGCAGGGGGAAGGAACACCATATATTTT.

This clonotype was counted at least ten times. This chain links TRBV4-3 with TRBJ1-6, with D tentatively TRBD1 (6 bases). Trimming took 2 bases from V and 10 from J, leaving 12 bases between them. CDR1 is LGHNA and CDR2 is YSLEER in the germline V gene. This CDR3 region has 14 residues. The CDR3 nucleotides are TGCGCCAGCAGCCAACATAGGGGGGAATCACCCCTCCACTTT. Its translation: CASSQHRGESPLHF.

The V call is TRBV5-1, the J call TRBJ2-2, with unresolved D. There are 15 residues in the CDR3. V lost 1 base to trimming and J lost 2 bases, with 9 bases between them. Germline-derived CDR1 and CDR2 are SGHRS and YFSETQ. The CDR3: CASSLIFDNTGELFF. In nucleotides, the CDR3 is TGCGCCAGCAGCTTGATCTTCGATAACACCGGGGAGCTGTTTTTT.

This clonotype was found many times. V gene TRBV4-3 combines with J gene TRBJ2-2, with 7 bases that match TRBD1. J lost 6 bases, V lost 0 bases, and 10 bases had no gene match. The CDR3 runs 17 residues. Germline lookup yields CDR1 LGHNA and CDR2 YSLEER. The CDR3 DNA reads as TGCGCCAGCAGCCAAGATCCCGCAGGGGGTCTTGCCGGGGAGCTGTTTTTT. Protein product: CASSQDPAGGLAGELFF.

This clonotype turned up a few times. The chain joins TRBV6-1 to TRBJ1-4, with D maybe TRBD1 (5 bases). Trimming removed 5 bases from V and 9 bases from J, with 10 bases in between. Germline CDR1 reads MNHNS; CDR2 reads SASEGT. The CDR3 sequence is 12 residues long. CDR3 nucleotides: TGTGCCAGCAGTCCACGGACACAAAAACTGTTTTTT. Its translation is CASSPRTQKLFF.

The CDR3, as DNA: TGTGCCACCAGTGATGCTATGAACACTGAAGCTTTCTTT. Translating it yields CATSDAMNTEAFF. The V call is TRBV24-1, the J call TRBJ1-1; D uncertain. The CDR3 spans 13 residues. CDR1 is KGHDR, CDR2 SFDVKD, per germline. V lost 3 bases, J lost 0 bases, and 4 bases lay in between.

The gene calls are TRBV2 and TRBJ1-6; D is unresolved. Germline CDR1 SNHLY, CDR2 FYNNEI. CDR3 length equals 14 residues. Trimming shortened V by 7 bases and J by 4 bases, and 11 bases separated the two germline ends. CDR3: CASNAALYNSPLHF. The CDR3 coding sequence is TGTGCCAGCAATGCCGCATTATATAATTCACCCCTCCACTTT.

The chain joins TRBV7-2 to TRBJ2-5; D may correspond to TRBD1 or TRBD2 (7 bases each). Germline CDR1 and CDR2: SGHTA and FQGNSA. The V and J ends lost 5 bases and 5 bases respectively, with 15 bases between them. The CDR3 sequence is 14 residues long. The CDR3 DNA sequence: TGTGCCAGCAGCCCAGGGGGGGCTGGGGAGACCCAGTACTTC. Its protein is CASSPGGAGETQYF.

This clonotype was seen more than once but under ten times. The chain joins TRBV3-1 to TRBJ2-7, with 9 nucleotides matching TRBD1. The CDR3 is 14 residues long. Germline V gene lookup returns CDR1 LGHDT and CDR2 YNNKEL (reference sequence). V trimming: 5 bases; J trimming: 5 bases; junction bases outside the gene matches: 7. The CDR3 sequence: CASSAWDRVNEQYF. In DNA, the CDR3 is TGTGCCAGCAGCGCATGGGACAGGGTGAACGAGCAGTACTTC.

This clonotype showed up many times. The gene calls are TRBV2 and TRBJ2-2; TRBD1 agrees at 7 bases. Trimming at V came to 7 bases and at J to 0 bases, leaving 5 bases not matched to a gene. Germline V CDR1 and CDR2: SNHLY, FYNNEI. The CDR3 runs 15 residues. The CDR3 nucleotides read TGTGCCAGCAAACGGACAGGTTCGAACACCGGGGAGCTGTTTTTT. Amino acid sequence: CASKRTGSNTGELFF.

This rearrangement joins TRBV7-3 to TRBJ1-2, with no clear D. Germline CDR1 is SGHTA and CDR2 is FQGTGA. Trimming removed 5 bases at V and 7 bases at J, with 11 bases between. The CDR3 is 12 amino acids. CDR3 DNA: TGTGCCAGCAGCACCGGACCGGGTGGCTACACCTTC. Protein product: CASSTGPGGYTF.

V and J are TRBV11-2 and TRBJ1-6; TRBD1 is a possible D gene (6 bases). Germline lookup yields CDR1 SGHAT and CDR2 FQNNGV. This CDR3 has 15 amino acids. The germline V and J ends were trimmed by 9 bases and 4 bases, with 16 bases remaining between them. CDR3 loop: CARAFGQTYNSPLHF. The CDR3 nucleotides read TGTGCCAGGGCTTTCGGACAGACTTATAATTCACCCCTCCACTTT. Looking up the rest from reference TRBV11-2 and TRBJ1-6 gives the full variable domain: EAGVAQSPRYKIIEKRQSVAFWCNPISGHATLYWYQQILGQGPKLLIQFQNNGVVDDSQLPKDRFSAERLKGVDSTLKIQPAKLEDSAVYLCARAFGQTYNSPLHFGNGTRLTVT.

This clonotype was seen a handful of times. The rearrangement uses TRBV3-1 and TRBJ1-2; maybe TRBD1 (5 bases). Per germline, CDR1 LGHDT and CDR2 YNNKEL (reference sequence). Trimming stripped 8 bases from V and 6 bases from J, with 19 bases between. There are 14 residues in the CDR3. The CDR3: CASRPIQGDNGYTF. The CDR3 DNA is TGTGCCAGCCGGCCGATTCAGGGAGATAATGGCTACACCTTC.

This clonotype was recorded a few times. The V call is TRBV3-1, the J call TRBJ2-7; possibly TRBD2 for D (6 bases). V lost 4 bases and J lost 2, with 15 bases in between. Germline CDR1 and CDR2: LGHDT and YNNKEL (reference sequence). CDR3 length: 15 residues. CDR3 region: CASSRRPGETYEQYF. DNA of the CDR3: TGTGCCAGCAGCCGCAGGCCGGGAGAGACCTACGAGCAGTACTTC.

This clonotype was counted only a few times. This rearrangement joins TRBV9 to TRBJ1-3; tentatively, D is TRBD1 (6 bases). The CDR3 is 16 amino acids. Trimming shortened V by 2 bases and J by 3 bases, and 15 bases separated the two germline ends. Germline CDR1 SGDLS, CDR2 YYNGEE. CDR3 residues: CASSVMSGDSGNTIYF. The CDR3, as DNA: TGTGCCAGCAGCGTCATGTCAGGGGATAGTGGAAACACCATATATTTT.

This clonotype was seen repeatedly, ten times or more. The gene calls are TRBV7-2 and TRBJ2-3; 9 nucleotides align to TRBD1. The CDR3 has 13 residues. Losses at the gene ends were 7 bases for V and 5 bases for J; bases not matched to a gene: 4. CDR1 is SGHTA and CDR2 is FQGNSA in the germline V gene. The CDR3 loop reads CASTLGQGDTQYF. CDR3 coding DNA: TGTGCCAGCACCCTGGGACAGGGAGATACGCAGTATTTT.

The CDR3 DNA sequence: TGTGCCTGCAAAGCTGGGTATAGCAATCAGCCCCAGCATTTT. Protein: CACKAGYSNQPQHF. The chain uses TRBV6-6 and TRBJ1-5; D ambiguous. Trimming left V 11 bases short and J 0 bases short, with 14 bases between. CDR3 size: 14 residues. Per the germline V gene, CDR1 is MNHNY and CDR2 is SVGAGI (reference sequence).

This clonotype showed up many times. The CDR3 is CASPIVGGGTGELFF. Written as DNA, the CDR3 is TGTGCCAGCCCCATCGTGGGGGGCGGCACCGGGGAGCTGTTTTTT. V and J are TRBV12-3 or TRBV12-4 and TRBJ2-2; the D call may be TRBD1 or TRBD2 (6 bases each). V was clipped by 8 bases and J by 4 bases, with 17 bases between them. The CDR3 is 15 residues long.

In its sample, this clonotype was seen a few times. This CDR3 is CASSLRLAALGHDEQYF. CDR3 coding DNA: TGTGCCAGCAGCCTTCGACTAGCGGCTTTGGGCCATGACGAGCAGTACTTC. This chain uses TRBV14 with TRBJ2-7; 9 bases match TRBD2. V trimming: 4 bases; J trimming: 5 bases; junction bases outside the gene matches: 15. The CDR3 sequence is 17 residues long. Per germline, CDR1 SGHDN and CDR2 FVKESK.

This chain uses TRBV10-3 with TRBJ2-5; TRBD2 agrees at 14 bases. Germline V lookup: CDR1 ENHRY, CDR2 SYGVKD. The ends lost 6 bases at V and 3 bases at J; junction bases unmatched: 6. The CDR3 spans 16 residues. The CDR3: CAIRTGTSGGEETQYF. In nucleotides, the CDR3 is TGTGCCATCAGGACCGGGACTAGCGGGGGAGAAGAGACCCAGTACTTC.

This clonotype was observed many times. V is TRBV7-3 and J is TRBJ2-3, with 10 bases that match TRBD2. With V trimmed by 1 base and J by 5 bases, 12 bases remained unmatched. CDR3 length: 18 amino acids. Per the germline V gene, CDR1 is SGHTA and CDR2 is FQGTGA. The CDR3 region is CASSLRGISGGAKDTQYF. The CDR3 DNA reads TGTGCCAGCAGCTTAAGGGGAATCAGCGGGGGGGCCAAAGATACGCAGTATTTT.

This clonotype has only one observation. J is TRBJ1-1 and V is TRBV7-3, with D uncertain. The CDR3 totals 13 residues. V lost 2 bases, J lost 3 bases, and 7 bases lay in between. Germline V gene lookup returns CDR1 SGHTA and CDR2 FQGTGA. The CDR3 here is CASSLQSDTEAFF. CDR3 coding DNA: TGTGCCAGCAGCTTACAAAGCGACACTGAAGCTTTCTTT. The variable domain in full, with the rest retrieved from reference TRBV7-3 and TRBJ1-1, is GAGVSQTPSNKVTEKGKYVELRCDPISGHTALYWYRQSLGQGPEFLIYFQGTGAADDSGLPNDRFFAVRPEGSVSTLKIQRTERGDSAVYLCASSLQSDTEAFFGQGTRLTVV.

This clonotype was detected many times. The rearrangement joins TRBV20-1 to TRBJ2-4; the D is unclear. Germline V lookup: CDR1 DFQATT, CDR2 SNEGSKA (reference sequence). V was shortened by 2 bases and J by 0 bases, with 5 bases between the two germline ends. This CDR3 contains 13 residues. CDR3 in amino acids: CSARNLAKNIQYF. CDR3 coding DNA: TGCAGTGCTAGAAACCTAGCCAAAAACATTCAGTACTTC.

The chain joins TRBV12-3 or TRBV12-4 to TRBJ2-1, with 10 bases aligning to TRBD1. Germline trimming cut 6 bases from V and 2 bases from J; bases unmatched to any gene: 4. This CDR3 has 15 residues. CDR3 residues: CASRWDRGAYNEQFF. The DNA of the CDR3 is TGTGCCAGCAGATGGGACAGGGGCGCCTACAATGAGCAGTTCTTC.

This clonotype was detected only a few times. DNA for the CDR3: TGCAGTGCTAGAGATCCCCAGGGCCCAGATACGCAGTATTTT. Amino acid sequence: CSARDPQGPDTQYF. This chain links TRBV20-1 with TRBJ2-3; TRBD1 might be the D (5 bases). Looked up from germline, CDR1 is DFQATT and CDR2 is SNEGSKA (reference sequence). Between the trimmed V and J ends, which lost 0 bases and 4 bases, there was a span of 11 bases. The CDR3 is made up of 14 amino acids.

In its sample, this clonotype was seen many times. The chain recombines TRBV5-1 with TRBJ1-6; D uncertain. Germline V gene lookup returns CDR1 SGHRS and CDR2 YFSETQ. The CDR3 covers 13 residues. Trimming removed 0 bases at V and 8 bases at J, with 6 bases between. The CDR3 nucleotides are TGCGCCAGCAGCTTGGGGAAGTATTCACCCCTCCACTTT. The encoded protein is CASSLGKYSPLHF. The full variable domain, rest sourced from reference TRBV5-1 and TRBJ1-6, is KAGVTQTPRYLIKTRGQQVTLSCSPISGHRSVSWYQQTPGQGLQFLFEYFSETQRNKGNFPGRFSGRQFSNSRSEMNVSTLELGDSALYLCASSLGKYSPLHFGNGTRLTVT.